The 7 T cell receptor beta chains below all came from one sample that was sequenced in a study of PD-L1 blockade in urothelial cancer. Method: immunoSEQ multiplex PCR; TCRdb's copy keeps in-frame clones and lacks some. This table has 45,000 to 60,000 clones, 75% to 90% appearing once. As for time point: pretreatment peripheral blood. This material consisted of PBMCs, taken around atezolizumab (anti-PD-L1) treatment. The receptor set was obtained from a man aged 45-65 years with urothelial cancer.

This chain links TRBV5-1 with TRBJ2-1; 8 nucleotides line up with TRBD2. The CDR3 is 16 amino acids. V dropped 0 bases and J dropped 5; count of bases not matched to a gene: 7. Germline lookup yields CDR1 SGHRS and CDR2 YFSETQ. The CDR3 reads CASSLGDGRANNEQFF. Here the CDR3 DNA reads TGCGCCAGCAGCTTGGGTGACGGGAGGGCCAACAATGAGCAGTTCTTC.

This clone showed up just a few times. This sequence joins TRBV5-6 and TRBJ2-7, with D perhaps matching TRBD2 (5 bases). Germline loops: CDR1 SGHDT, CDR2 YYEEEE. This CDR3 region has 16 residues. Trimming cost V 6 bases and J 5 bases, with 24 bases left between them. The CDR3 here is CASTPPGPNPGDEQYF. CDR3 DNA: TGTGCCAGCACGCCCCCAGGCCCTAACCCCGGGGACGAGCAGTACTTC.

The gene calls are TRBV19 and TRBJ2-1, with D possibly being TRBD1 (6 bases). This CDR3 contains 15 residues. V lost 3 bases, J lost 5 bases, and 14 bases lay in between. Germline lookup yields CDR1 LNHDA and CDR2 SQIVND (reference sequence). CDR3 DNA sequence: TGTGCCAGTAGTATTGCACAGGGTATTCACAATGAGCAGTTCTTC. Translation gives CASSIAQGIHNEQFF.

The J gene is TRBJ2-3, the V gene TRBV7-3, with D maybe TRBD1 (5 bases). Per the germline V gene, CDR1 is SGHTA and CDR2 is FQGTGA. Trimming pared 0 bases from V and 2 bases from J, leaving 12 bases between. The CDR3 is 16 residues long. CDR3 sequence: CASSLTGRGYTDTQYF. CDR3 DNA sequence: TGTGCCAGCAGCTTAACGGGGCGCGGATACACAGATACGCAGTATTTT.

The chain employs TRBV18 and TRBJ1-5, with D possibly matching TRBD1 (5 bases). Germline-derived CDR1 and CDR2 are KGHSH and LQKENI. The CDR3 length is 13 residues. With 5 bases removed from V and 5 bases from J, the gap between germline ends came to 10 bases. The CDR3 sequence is CASSGRDDQPQHF. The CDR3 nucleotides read TGTGCCAGCTCAGGCAGGGATGATCAGCCCCAGCATTTT.

CDR3 nucleotides: TGTGCCAGCAGTTTATCGTTCAGTATTGTGGATGGCTACACCTTC. It encodes CASSLSFSIVDGYTF. This chain uses TRBV27 with TRBJ1-2; no reliable D call. The length of the CDR3 is 15 residues. The V and J ends lost 0 bases and 6 bases respectively, with 14 bases between them. CDR1 and CDR2 from the germline V gene are MNHEY and SMNVEV (reference sequence).

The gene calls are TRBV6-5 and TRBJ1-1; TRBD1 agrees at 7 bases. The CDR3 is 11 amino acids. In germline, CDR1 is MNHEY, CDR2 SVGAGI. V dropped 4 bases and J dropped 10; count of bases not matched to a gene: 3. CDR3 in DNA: TGTGCCAGCAGTTGGTCAGGGGGAGCTTTCTTT. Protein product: CASSWSGGAFF.